These 30 T cell receptor beta chains came from one sample sequenced in a study of Ad26.COV2.S vaccination and SARS-CoV-2 variants. As for treatment: about 20 received Ad26.COV2.S at low or high dose, single or two shots; roughly 5 received placebo; per-sample allocation not given. The study sampled participants on day 63 after the first vaccine or placebo injection. The assay was immunoSEQ multiplex PCR, and TCRdb's table has in-frame clones only and misses some. The sample has about 430,000 clones, around nine tenths seen once. Sequencing used peripheral blood, obtained in a trial of Ad26.COV2.S vaccine versus placebo. The receptors were gathered from a person between 18 and 59 years old who received the Ad26.COV2.S COVID-19 vaccine or a placebo.

The chain links TRBV29-1 to TRBJ2-2; 8 bases are a match to TRBD1. The length of the CDR3 is 16 residues. Germline lookup yields CDR1 SQVTM and CDR2 ANQGSEA. The V and J ends lost 7 bases and 3 bases, in that order; junction bases with no gene match: 13. The CDR3 sequence: CSALVSDRADTGELFF. DNA for the CDR3: TGCAGCGCGCTAGTCTCGGACAGGGCGGACACCGGGGAGCTGTTTTTT.

J is TRBJ2-1 and V is TRBV7-9; 7 bases are shared with TRBD2. The CDR3 is made up of 15 amino acids. Per germline, CDR1 SEHNR and CDR2 FQNEAQ (reference sequence). With V trimmed by 4 bases and J by 2 bases, 5 bases remained unmatched. For the CDR3, the DNA is TGTGCCAGCAGCTCTCCGGGACTAACCTACAATGAGCAGTTCTTC. Its protein product is CASSSPGLTYNEQFF.

The table lists this clone with a count of one. This rearrangement joins TRBV30 to TRBJ2-3; possibly TRBD1 for D (5 bases). Trimming took off 2 bases at V and 0 bases at J, with 15 bases between the two ends. CDR1 and CDR2 (germline): GTSNPN, SVGIG (reference sequence). The CDR3 extends over 16 amino acids. For the CDR3, the DNA is TGTGCCTGGAGTTTAATGGGGCAACTTAGCACAGATACGCAGTATTTT. Its protein is CAWSLMGQLSTDTQYF.

V and J are TRBV18 and TRBJ2-1; possible D gene TRBD1, 6 bases. The V end was cut by 8 bases, the J end by 3 bases, with 11 bases between. The germline V gene encodes CDR1 KGHSH and CDR2 LQKENI. The CDR3 runs to 13 residues. The DNA for the CDR3 is TGTGCCAGCGCCCGGGACAACTACAATGAGCAGTTCTTC. Translating it yields CASARDNYNEQFF.

The chain couples TRBV2 to TRBJ2-5, with D unclear. The CDR3 spans 15 residues. V was clipped by 2 bases and J by 5 bases, with 15 bases between them. Germline loops: CDR1 SNHLY, CDR2 FYNNEI. This CDR3 is CASSESRVLGETQYF. The CDR3 DNA sequence: TGTGCCAGCAGTGAAAGCCGGGTCTTGGGGGAGACCCAGTACTTC. The variable domain in full, with the rest retrieved from reference TRBV2 and TRBJ2-5, is EPEVTQTPSHQVTQMGQEVILRCVPISNHLYFYWYRQILGQKVEFLVSFYNNEISEKSEIFDDQFSVERPDGSNFTLKIRSTKLEDSAMYFCASSESRVLGETQYFGPGTRLLVL.

V usage is TRBV15 and J usage is TRBJ1-1; the D gene is possibly TRBD1 (5 bases). The length of the CDR3 is 13 residues. V lost 7 bases to trimming and J lost 3 bases, with 12 bases between them. Germline CDR1 LNHNV, CDR2 YYDKDF (reference sequence). CDR3 coding DNA: TGTGCCACCAAGGCAGGGTGGGACACTGAAGCTTTCTTT. This encodes CATKAGWDTEAFF.

The chain couples TRBV5-1 to TRBJ1-1; TRBD1 is a possible D gene (6 bases). The CDR3 length is 12 residues. V lost 4 bases, J lost 4 bases, and 8 bases lay in between. The germline CDR1 and CDR2 sequences are SGHRS and YFSETQ. For the CDR3, the DNA is TGCGCCAGCAGCCCGGACAGCACTGAAGCTTTCTTT. Translated: CASSPDSTEAFF.

Here the CDR3 reads CASSSWDRDEQYF. As DNA, the CDR3 is TGTGCCAGCAGCTCCTGGGACAGGGACGAGCAGTACTTC. The chain uses TRBV7-8 and TRBJ2-7, with 9 bases lining up with TRBD1. The V gene's germline CDR1 is SGHVS and CDR2 FQNEAQ. V dropped 4 bases and J dropped 5; count of bases not matched to a gene: 3. This CDR3 contains 13 residues.

The V call is TRBV5-6, the J call TRBJ2-1, with D unresolved. The V end was cut by 4 bases, the J end by 2 bases, with 7 bases between. There are 13 residues in the CDR3. Germline V lookup: CDR1 SGHDT, CDR2 YYEEEE. CDR3 DNA: TGTGCCAGCAGCCTACGTACCTACAATGAGCAGTTCTTC. Amino acid sequence: CASSLRTYNEQFF.

This clone was recorded only once. The chain joins TRBV5-1 to TRBJ2-1; 16 nucleotides line up with TRBD2. The CDR3 has 20 residues. J was trimmed by 3 bases and V by 4 bases; bases with no gene match: 13. Germline values: CDR1 SGHRS, CDR2 YFSETQ. The CDR3 nucleotides read TGCGCCAGCAGCGCAGCTGGGGGGACTAGCGGGAGGGCCATCTACAATGAGCAGTTCTTC. Translating it yields CASSAAGGTSGRAIYNEQFF.

This chain connects TRBV3-1 (or the pseudogene TRBV3-2) to TRBJ1-2, with D unresolved. Deletions cut 4 bases from V and 1 base from J, with 13 bases between. CDR1 is LGHDT, CDR2 YNNKEL, per germline (reference sequence). The length of the CDR3 is 15 residues. CDR3 DNA: TGTGCCAGCAGCCCAACCTATACTGATAACTATGGCTACACCTTC. Its protein product is CASSPTYTDNYGYTF.

This chain links TRBV20-1 with TRBJ2-5; TRBD1 aligns across 9 bases. CDR1 is DFQATT, CDR2 SNEGSKA, per germline (reference sequence). Trimming at V came to 3 bases and at J to 1 base, leaving 6 bases not matched to a gene. This CDR3 has 15 amino acids. The CDR3 DNA sequence: TGCAGTGCTAGTAGGGGGACAGGGATCCAAGAGACCCAGTACTTC. It encodes CSASRGTGIQETQYF.

The chain employs TRBV4-1 and TRBJ2-6; 7 nucleotides agree with TRBD1. J gave up 1 base and V 4 bases, and 13 bases lay outside the gene matches. The CDR3 extends over 19 amino acids. Germline V gives CDR1 MGHRA, CDR2 YSYEKL. The CDR3 is CASSPYRDSDISGANVLTF. Here the CDR3 DNA reads TGCGCCAGCAGCCCCTACCGGGACAGCGATATTTCTGGGGCCAACGTCCTGACTTTC.

This chain connects TRBV19 to TRBJ1-5; possible D gene TRBD1, 5 bases. Germline V lookup: CDR1 LNHDA, CDR2 SQIVND (reference sequence). Trimming removed 1 base at V and 6 bases at J, with 19 bases between. The CDR3 spans 17 residues. CDR3 sequence reads: CASSIAARGRGGQPQHF. CDR3 nucleotide sequence: TGTGCCAGTAGTATAGCTGCCCGGGGACGGGGTGGTCAGCCCCAGCATTTT.

This sequence joins TRBV11-2 and TRBJ2-2, with D perhaps being TRBD1 or TRBD2 (5 bases each). V was cut by 1 base and J by 6 bases, with 12 bases left in between. This CDR3 has 15 amino acids. The germline V gene has CDR1 SGHAT and CDR2 FQNNGV. CDR3: CASSLVVGGPGELFF. In nucleotides, the CDR3 is TGTGCCAGCAGCTTAGTCGTTGGGGGTCCCGGGGAGCTGTTTTTT.

The chain recombines TRBV27 with TRBJ2-2; possibly TRBD2 for D (6 bases). There are 12 residues in the CDR3. CDR1 and CDR2 from the germline V gene are MNHEY and SMNVEV (reference sequence). Between the trimmed V and J ends, which lost 7 bases and 4 bases, there was a span of 7 bases. The CDR3: CASKEGTGELFF. CDR3 DNA: TGTGCCAGCAAGGAGGGCACCGGGGAGCTGTTTTTT.

The rearrangement joins TRBV5-1 to TRBJ2-7, with no clear D. Trimming cost V 1 base and J 6 bases, with 11 bases left between them. From germline, CDR1 is SGHRS and CDR2 YFSETQ. The CDR3 consists of 13 residues. Here the CDR3 DNA reads TGCGCCAGCAGCTTGCTCCCTGGTAGCGAGCAGTACTTC. Translated: CASSLLPGSEQYF.

This chain connects TRBV19 to TRBJ2-2, with TRBD1 matching over 7 bases. Germline loops: CDR1 LNHDA, CDR2 SQIVND (reference sequence). The CDR3 covers 16 residues. Germline trimming cut 2 bases from V and 2 bases from J; bases unmatched to any gene: 5. The CDR3 spells CASSISRGPNTGELFF. CDR3 bases: TGTGCCAGTAGTATATCTAGGGGGCCAAACACCGGGGAGCTGTTTTTT.

This chain uses TRBV15 with TRBJ2-3, with TRBD2 matching 15 bases. Germline lookup yields CDR1 LNHNV and CDR2 YYDKDF (reference sequence). Trimming took 0 bases from V and 8 from J; bases not matched to a gene: 3. The CDR3 spans 16 residues. The CDR3 DNA reads as TGTGCCACCAGCAGAGATAGGGGACTAGCGGGAGGTACGCAGTATTTT. Protein sequence: CATSRDRGLAGGTQYF.

The rearrangement joins TRBV6-6 to TRBJ1-3; D uncertain. V was trimmed by 2 bases and J by 4 bases, leaving 6 bases between them. The germline gives CDR1 MNHNY, CDR2 SVGAGI (reference sequence). This CDR3 spans 13 amino acids. The chain's CDR3 is CASSYGRGNTIYF. The CDR3 DNA reads TGTGCCAGCAGTTACGGAAGAGGAAACACCATATATTTT.

The rearrangement joins TRBV7-2 to TRBJ2-2; D uncertain. The CDR3 runs 13 residues. Germline CDR1 and CDR2: SGHTA and FQGNSA. Trimming took 5 bases from V and 4 from J, leaving 8 bases between them. CDR3 in amino acids: CASSRRTTGELFF. As DNA, the CDR3 is TGTGCCAGCAGCCGCAGGACCACCGGGGAGCTGTTTTTT.

This chain links TRBV6-2 or TRBV6-3 with TRBJ1-1; no clear D gene. Deletions cut 2 bases from V and 6 bases from J, with 4 bases between. Looked up from germline, CDR1 is MNHEY and CDR2 is SVGEGT. The length of the CDR3 is 11 residues. This chain's CDR3 is CASSYVAEAFF. DNA for the CDR3: TGTGCCAGCAGTTACGTAGCTGAAGCTTTCTTT.

The rearrangement uses TRBV29-1 and TRBJ1-1; 8 nucleotides line up with TRBD1. This CDR3 is built from 10 residues. CDR1 SQVTM and CDR2 ANQGSEA come from the germline V gene. Trimming removed 6 bases from V and 7 bases from J; junction bases left unmatched: 1. DNA for the CDR3: TGCAGCGTGGGGACAGGTGAAGCTTTCTTT. It codes for CSVGTGEAFF.

The chain carries TRBV7-9 and TRBJ2-3; D not certain. Germline loops: CDR1 SEHNR, CDR2 FQNEAQ (reference sequence). The CDR3 contains 15 residues. Between the trimmed V and J ends, which lost 2 bases and 2 bases, there was a span of 11 bases. This CDR3 is CASSLLRTDTDTQYF. CDR3 DNA sequence: TGTGCCAGCAGCTTACTCCGGACGGACACAGATACGCAGTATTTT.

The chain uses TRBV6-5 and TRBJ1-5; 7 bases map to TRBD1. The junction had 1 base not matched to a gene; V was cut back by 5 bases and J by 0 bases. This CDR3 spans 14 amino acids. The germline CDR1 and CDR2 sequences are MNHEY and SVGAGI. The CDR3 loop is CASSHRGSNQPQHF. The CDR3 nucleotides are TGTGCCAGCAGTCACAGGGGTAGCAATCAGCCCCAGCATTTT.

The V gene is TRBV18, the J gene TRBJ1-1; TRBD1 might be the D (6 bases). Germline lookup yields CDR1 KGHSH and CDR2 LQKENI. There are 16 residues in the CDR3. V lost 3 bases, J lost 1 base, and 15 bases lay in between. In DNA form, the CDR3 reads TGTGCCAGCTCACCGAATTCAGGGGTCTCGAACACTGAAGCTTTCTTT. Protein product: CASSPNSGVSNTEAFF. Using reference TRBV18 and TRBJ1-1 for the parts outside the CDR3, the full variable domain is NAGVMQNPRHLVRRRGQEARLRCSPMKGHSHVYWYRQLPEEGLKFMVYLQKENIIDESGMPKERFSAEFPKEGPSILRIQQVVRGDSAAYFCASSPNSGVSNTEAFFGQGTRLTVV.

The gene calls are TRBV30 and TRBJ2-7; unclear D gene. In germline, CDR1 is GTSNPN, CDR2 SVGIG (reference sequence). V gave up 5 bases and J gave up 2 bases, with 10 bases separating them. The CDR3 is made up of 12 amino acids. CDR3 bases: TGTGCCTGGGGAGAGTCGGCCTACGAGCAGTACTTC. Translation: CAWGESAYEQYF.

This clone has only a few counts. The rearrangement uses TRBV4-2 and TRBJ1-4; TRBD1 is a possible D gene (6 bases). Trimming removed 0 bases from V and 0 bases from J, with 14 bases in between. The CDR3 has 18 residues. Per the germline V gene, CDR1 is LGHNA and CDR2 is YNFKEQ. The CDR3 loop is CASSQEGAKKATNEKLFF. In DNA form, the CDR3 reads TGTGCCAGCAGCCAAGAGGGGGCGAAAAAAGCAACTAATGAAAAACTGTTTTTT.

This chain joins TRBV6-5 and TRBJ2-3, with 7 nucleotides matching TRBD2. J was trimmed by 6 bases and V by 7 bases; bases with no gene match: 13. This CDR3 contains 15 residues. Germline loops: CDR1 MNHEY, CDR2 SVGAGI. The CDR3 protein is CASTRGGGRLDTQYF. The CDR3 coding sequence is TGTGCCAGCACTCGGGGCGGCGGGAGATTGGATACGCAGTATTTT.

The chain recombines TRBV18 with TRBJ2-1; maybe TRBD2 (5 bases). The CDR3 has 17 residues. Germline V gene sequence: CDR1 KGHSH, CDR2 LQKENI. Trimming removed 0 bases at V and 0 bases at J, with 12 bases between. The CDR3 region is CASSPPPQGSSYNEQFF. The DNA for the CDR3 is TGTGCCAGCTCACCACCGCCGCAAGGGAGCTCCTACAATGAGCAGTTCTTC.